A single sample gave rise to the 6 T cell receptor beta chains below, sequenced in a study of PD-1 blockade in classical Hodgkin lymphoma (dated by TCRdb to 2020 to 2022). Explained via the paper, the time point label denotes: cycle 2 day 1 (C2D1) of nivolumab. Relapse after autologous stem cell transplantation had occurred in all trial patients, and cohorts A, B and C were distinguished by prior brentuximab vedotin exposure. Receptor amplification or capture employed the immunoSEQ multiplex PCR assay. This immuneACCESS table, as held by TCRdb, lists in-frame sequences with V and J called but not all clones. Of the missing ones, under half trace to an unresolved V gene in checked studies; the others have no known cause. For this sample the table gives about 11,000 clones, of which roughly three quarters were detected only once. About 37% of the sample is taken by the ten largest. The sample consisted of peripheral blood mononuclear cells (PBMCs), taken before the second cycle of nivolumab. Receptors originate from a human donor with classical Hodgkin lymphoma.

This chain connects TRBV27 to TRBJ2-2, with D possibly matching TRBD2 (5 bases). The CDR3 is 13 amino acids. CDR1 MNHEY and CDR2 SMNVEV come from the germline V gene (reference sequence). V was pared by 3 bases and J by 7 bases, with 9 bases between. CDR3 protein: CASSFFRGGELFF. In nucleotides, the CDR3 is TGTGCCAGCAGTTTCTTTCGGGGCGGGGAGCTGTTTTTT.

This chain joins TRBV5-6 and TRBJ1-2; no clear D gene. CDR1 and CDR2 from the germline V gene are SGHDT and YYEEEE. CDR3 length equals 13 residues. Trimming pared 1 base from V and 7 bases from J, leaving 11 bases between. CDR3 coding DNA: TGTGCCAGCAGCTTGTATGGGGTAATTGGCTACACCTTC. Amino acid sequence: CASSLYGVIGYTF. Together with reference TRBV5-6 and TRBJ1-2, the CDR3 gives the full variable domain: DAGVTQSPTHLIKTRGQQVTLRCSPKSGHDTVSWYQQALGQGPQFIFQYYEEEERQRGNFPDRFSGHQFPNYSSELNVNALLLGDSALYLCASSLYGVIGYTFGSGTRLTVV.

CDR3 loop: CASSFYRLNTEAFF. As DNA, the CDR3 is TGTGCCAGCAGTTTTTACAGGTTAAACACTGAAGCTTTCTTT. J is TRBJ1-1 and V is TRBV2, with a tentative D call TRBD1 (5 bases). V was pared by 5 bases and J by 2 bases, with 12 bases between. The CDR3 sequence is 14 residues long. Germline assignment: CDR1 SNHLY and CDR2 FYNNEI.

The chain links TRBV27 to TRBJ2-1, with 12 bases that match TRBD2. V lost 10 bases, J lost 3 bases, and 7 bases stayed unmatched. Germline CDR1 reads MNHEY; CDR2 reads SMNVEV (reference sequence). The length of the CDR3 is 15 residues. DNA for the CDR3: TGTGCCACCTCGCCACTAGCGGGGGGCTACAATGAGCAGTTCTTC. Protein: CATSPLAGGYNEQFF.

The genes are TRBV6-5 and TRBJ2-7; D is perhaps TRBD2 (5 bases). Germline CDR1 reads MNHEY; CDR2 reads SVGAGI. The V and J ends lost 0 bases and 5 bases respectively, with 8 bases between them. The CDR3 spans 13 residues. The DNA of the CDR3 is TGTGCCAGCAGTTACTCGAGGGTCCACGAGCAGTACTTC. It is translated as CASSYSRVHEQYF.

In its sample, this clone was seen once. The chain carries TRBV7-9 and TRBJ1-5; D remains ambiguous. This CDR3 region has 15 residues. Trimming removed 4 bases from V and 11 bases from J, with 21 bases in between. The germline V gene has CDR1 SEHNR and CDR2 FQNEAQ (reference sequence). The CDR3 protein is CASSSPRDPVETQHF. In nucleotides, the CDR3 is TGTGCCAGCAGCTCCCCCCGGGATCCGGTCGAGACCCAGCATTTT.